Described below is a single T cell receptor beta chain sequence and its context. Its specificity is not known. TCRdb re-derived calls from the 5' RACE reads in MiXCR, one entry per CDR3 protein. This sample has 43,000 or so distinct CDR3 sequences, with approximately 6.8% found just once. The sample's time point: sample taken at primary tumor resection. Tumor, nontumor lung or frozen PBMC supplied whole RNA that was sequenced unsorted. Samples were obtained from about 75 donors, all untreated early-stage non-small cell lung cancer patients. The data were obtained in a study of spatial heterogeneity in lung cancer. Study findings and constraints: More often at tumor resection than at routine follow-up, ubiquitous expanded tumor TCRs were detected in the blood.

The germline gives CDR1 WSHSY, CDR2 SAAADI. The CDR3 extends over 14 amino acids. The V and J ends lost 6 bases and 2 bases respectively, with 11 bases between them. The chain combines TRBV10-2 with TRBJ1-5, with D possibly being TRBD1 (5 bases). The starting material was PBMCs, obtained at surgery. This clonotype originated in a female donor with early-stage non-small cell lung cancer. CDR3 sequence: CASRQGEGNQPQHF. The CDR3 DNA follows: TGCGCCAGCAGGCAGGGAGAGGGCAATCAGCCCCAGCATTTT.